One and the same sample provided the 19 T cell receptor beta chains below, sequenced in a study of spatial heterogeneity in lung cancer. The time point: sample taken at primary tumor resection. Sequencing covered unsorted whole RNA taken from tumor, nontumor lung or frozen PBMC. One entry per CDR3 protein results from TCRdb running MiXCR on the 5' RACE reads. In the table there are over 45,000 distinct CDR3 sequences, over 4.5% of which are singletons. This sample comprised PBMCs, obtained at surgery. These TCRs come from a male donor with early-stage non-small cell lung cancer.

This clonotype was seen repeatedly, ten times or more. This chain uses TRBV5-1 with TRBJ2-7, with 12 bases identical to TRBD1. Looked up from germline, CDR1 is SGHRS and CDR2 is YFSETQ. Losses at the gene ends were 2 bases for V and 6 bases for J; bases not matched to a gene: 6. The CDR3 has 15 residues. CDR3 region: CASSFSGTGGVEQYF. The DNA of the CDR3 is TGCGCCAGCAGCTTCTCCGGGACAGGGGGCGTCGAGCAGTACTTC.

This clonotype was counted between two and nine times. The chain uses TRBV7-2 and TRBJ2-4; 8 bases are shared with TRBD1. The V gene end was trimmed by 5 bases and the J gene end by 6 bases; junction bases not matched to a gene: 9. Germline CDR1 and CDR2: SGHTA and FQGNSA. The CDR3 has 15 residues. The CDR3 loop reads CASSPATDRGNIQYF. CDR3 DNA: TGTGCCAGCAGCCCGGCGACCGACAGGGGAAACATTCAGTACTTC.

At least ten counts were recorded for this clonotype. The chain is built from TRBV7-9 and TRBJ2-1; 7 bases line up with TRBD2. This CDR3 contains 13 residues. Germline CDR1 is SEHNR and CDR2 is FQNEAQ (reference sequence). Trimming took 7 bases from V and 4 from J; bases not matched to a gene: 4. CDR3 DNA sequence: TGTGCCAGCACCCTGGGGGGGTACAATGAGCAGTTCTTC. This encodes CASTLGGYNEQFF.

Ten or more counts support this clonotype. The chain has TRBV5-1 and TRBJ1-2; TRBD1 matches at 10 bases. V gave up 1 base and J gave up 8 bases; unmatched junction bases: 11. In germline, CDR1 is SGHRS, CDR2 YFSETQ. This CDR3 is 16 amino acids long. The CDR3 nucleotides are TGCGCCAGCAGCTTGAGGGGACAGGGGACCGTTGAAGGCTACACCTTC. It specifies CASSLRGQGTVEGYTF.

This clonotype turned up a few times. The chain recombines TRBV12-3 or TRBV12-4 with TRBJ2-2, with D maybe TRBD2 (6 bases). V was trimmed by 6 bases and J by 0 bases, leaving 11 bases between them. The CDR3 is 15 residues long. CDR3 nucleotide sequence: TGTGCCAGCAGGGGGACTTCTTCGAACACCGGGGAGCTGTTTTTT. This gives the protein CASRGTSSNTGELFF.

This clonotype was seen ten or more times. The chain has TRBV19 and TRBJ2-5; 7 bases map to TRBD1. The germline gives CDR1 LNHDA, CDR2 SQIVND (reference sequence). J was trimmed by 5 bases and V by 2 bases; bases with no gene match: 5. The CDR3 is 14 residues long. CDR3 sequence: CASSIIAQGETQYF. CDR3 coding DNA: TGTGCCAGTAGTATAATCGCACAGGGGGAGACCCAGTACTTC. The full variable domain, rest sourced from reference TRBV19 and TRBJ2-5, is DGGITQSPKYLFRKEGQNVTLSCEQNLNHDAMYWYRQDPGQGLRLIYYSQIVNDFQKGDIAEGYSVSREKKESFPLTVTSAQKNPTAFYLCASSIIAQGETQYFGPGTRLLVL.

This clonotype was observed at least ten times. V and J are TRBV11-2 and TRBJ2-4; D is uncertain. CDR1 is SGHAT, CDR2 FQNNGV, per germline. The CDR3 has 11 residues. The V end lost 3 bases, the J end lost 10 bases, and 7 bases lay between the germline ends. CDR3 DNA sequence: TGTGCCAGCAGCTTCGGTAGGATTCAGTACTTC. Translating gives CASSFGRIQYF.

This clonotype was found many times. The V gene is TRBV20-1, the J gene TRBJ2-7; 8 nucleotides match TRBD1. From germline, CDR1 is DFQATT and CDR2 SNEGSKA (reference sequence). The CDR3 sequence is 12 residues long. V lost 6 bases to trimming and J lost 4 bases; unmatched junction nucleotides: 5. CDR3 DNA: TGCAGTGCAAACAGGGGGGAGTACGAGCAGTACTTC. The encoded protein is CSANRGEYEQYF.

This clonotype has at least ten counts. V and J are TRBV28 and TRBJ1-4; 10 nucleotides line up with TRBD1. Germline V gives CDR1 MDHEN, CDR2 SYDVKM. The CDR3 runs to 14 residues. Trimming took 7 bases from V and 8 from J; bases not matched to a gene: 7. DNA of the CDR3: TGTGCCAGCAAAGGACAGGGGGAGTTGGAAAAACTGTTTTTT. Translated: CASKGQGELEKLFF. Using reference TRBV28 and TRBJ1-4 for the parts outside the CDR3, the full variable domain is DVKVTQSSRYLVKRTGEKVFLECVQDMDHENMFWYRQDPGLGLRLIYFSYDVKMKEKGDIPEGYSVSREKKERFSLILESASTNQTSMYLCASKGQGELEKLFFGSGTQLSVL.

Many counts were recorded for this clonotype. The CDR3 DNA follows: TGTGCCAGCAGCTTGGCTCCCAGCGGGGTATACAATGAGCAGTTCTTC. Amino acids: CASSLAPSGVYNEQFF. The chain combines TRBV5-4 with TRBJ2-1; 7 nucleotides agree with TRBD2. The V segment lost 0 bases and the J segment 4 bases; nucleotides outside the gene matches: 7. This CDR3 contains 16 residues. The germline V gene encodes CDR1 SGHNT and CDR2 YYREEE (reference sequence).

This clonotype was seen repeatedly, ten times or more. The V gene is TRBV7-4, the J gene TRBJ1-2; D remains ambiguous. The germline CDR1 and CDR2 sequences are SGHVT and SQSDAQ. The CDR3 runs to 18 residues. V lost 1 base to trimming and J lost 6 bases, with 24 bases between them. In DNA form, the CDR3 reads TGTGCCAGCAGCTTAGTTTTCCAGGTGGTACTTTTTAGGAATGGCTACACCTTC. It specifies CASSLVFQVVLFRNGYTF. Full variable domain (missing parts from reference TRBV7-4 and TRBJ1-2): GAGVSQSPRYKVAKRGRDVALRCDSISGHVTLYWYRQTLGQGSEVLTYSQSDAQRDKSGRPSGRFSAERPERSVSTLKIQRTEQGDSAVYLCASSLVFQVVLFRNGYTFGSGTRLTVV.

This clonotype was detected ten times or more. The V call is TRBV7-9, the J call TRBJ1-4; D call uncertain. This CDR3 is 16 amino acids long. V lost 5 bases, J lost 4 bases, and 17 bases lay in between. Germline V gene data show CDR1 as SEHNR and CDR2 as FQNEAQ (reference sequence). The DNA for the CDR3 is TGTGCCAGCAGCCCCGGTGTTCAGCGTGTTAATGAAAAACTGTTTTTT. This gives the protein CASSPGVQRVNEKLFF.

Note on this clonotype: This may come from a read error, since a much larger clone is one base off. The chain employs TRBV29-1 and TRBJ2-5; the D is unclear. CDR1 SQVTM and CDR2 ANQGSEA come from the germline V gene. This CDR3 is built from 12 residues. CDR3 in DNA: TGCAGCGTTCGAAGGCCCGAAGAGACCCTGTACTTC. This codes for CSVRRPEETLYF.

This clonotype appeared many times. This chain links TRBV20-1 with TRBJ2-1, with TRBD1 as a possible D gene (6 bases). Trimming took 3 bases from V and 6 from J, leaving 12 bases between them. The CDR3 contains 13 residues. Germline CDR1 reads DFQATT; CDR2 reads SNEGSKA (reference sequence). In nucleotides, the CDR3 is TGCAGTGCTAGGACAGGAGCAATCAATGAGCAGTTCTTC. It codes for CSARTGAINEQFF.

This clonotype was seen repeatedly, ten times or more. This chain links TRBV10-3 with TRBJ2-1; unclear D gene. Germline V lookup: CDR1 ENHRY, CDR2 SYGVKD. The CDR3 spans 15 residues. V lost 3 bases, J lost 9 bases, and 18 bases lay in between. CDR3 nucleotide sequence: TGTGCCATCAGTGAAAGGAAGCCGGCGGAGAGTGAGCAGTTCTTC. It yields the protein CAISERKPAESEQFF.

This clonotype was observed at least ten times. This sequence joins TRBV6-2 or TRBV6-3 and TRBJ2-3, with a weak D call TRBD2 (6 bases). This CDR3 is built from 16 residues. Germline V gene sequence: CDR1 MNHEY, CDR2 SVGEGT. The V and J ends lost 0 bases and 3 bases respectively, with 13 bases between them. The CDR3: CASSYSGGIRTDTQYF. The CDR3 nucleotides read TGTGCCAGCAGTTACTCTGGGGGGATTCGAACAGATACGCAGTATTTT.

This clonotype has ten or more counts. The chain has TRBV27 and TRBJ2-3; D is unresolved. The germline CDR1 and CDR2 sequences are MNHEY and SMNVEV (reference sequence). There are 12 residues in the CDR3. V lost 6 bases to trimming and J lost 1 base, with 5 bases between them. The CDR3 protein is CASRARTDTQYF. CDR3 in DNA: TGTGCCAGCAGGGCTCGCACAGATACGCAGTATTTT.

Many counts were recorded for this clonotype. The V gene is TRBV7-2, the J gene TRBJ2-7; TRBD2 matches 7 bases. The CDR3 runs 13 residues. V lost 5 bases, J lost 6 bases, and 7 bases stayed unmatched. The germline V gene encodes CDR1 SGHTA and CDR2 FQGNSA. This chain's CDR3 is CASSPRTSGEQYF. The CDR3 DNA sequence: TGTGCCAGCAGCCCCAGGACTAGTGGCGAGCAGTACTTC.

This clonotype was seen at least ten times. This chain joins TRBV9 and TRBJ2-3, with TRBD2 identical over 9 bases. Germline V gene lookup returns CDR1 SGDLS and CDR2 YYNGEE. J was trimmed by 2 bases and V by 3 bases; bases with no gene match: 1. The CDR3 consists of 14 residues. The CDR3 DNA is TGTGCCAGCAGCGCTAGCGGGAACACAGATACGCAGTATTTT. Encoded protein: CASSASGNTDTQYF.